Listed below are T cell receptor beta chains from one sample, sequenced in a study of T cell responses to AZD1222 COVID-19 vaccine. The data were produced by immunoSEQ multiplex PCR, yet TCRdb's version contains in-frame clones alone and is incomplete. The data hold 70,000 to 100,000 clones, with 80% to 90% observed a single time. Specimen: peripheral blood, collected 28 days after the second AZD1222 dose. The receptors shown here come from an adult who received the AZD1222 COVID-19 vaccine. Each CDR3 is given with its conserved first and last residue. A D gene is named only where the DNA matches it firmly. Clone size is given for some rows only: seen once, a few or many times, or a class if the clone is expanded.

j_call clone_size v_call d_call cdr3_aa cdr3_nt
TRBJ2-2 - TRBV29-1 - CSVDDGTGELFF TGCAGCGTTGACGATGGGACCGGGGAGCTGTTTTTT
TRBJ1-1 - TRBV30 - CAWSVWVNTEAFF TGTGCCTGGAGTGTATGGGTTAACACTGAAGCTTTCTTT
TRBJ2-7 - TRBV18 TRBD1 CASSPRTGVDEQYF TGTGCCAGCTCACCTCGGACAGGGGTGGACGAGCAGTACTTC
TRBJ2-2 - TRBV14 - CASSQDHPGPNTGELFF TGTGCCAGCAGCCAAGATCATCCGGGACCTAACACCGGGGAGCTGTTTTTT
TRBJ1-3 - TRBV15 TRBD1 CATSRISGTGAGNTIYF TGTGCCACCAGCAGAATCTCCGGGACAGGGGCCGGAAACACCATATATTTT
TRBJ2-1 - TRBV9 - CASSPTLMTQQFF TGTGCCAGCAGCCCCACCCTGATGACTCAACAGTTCTTC
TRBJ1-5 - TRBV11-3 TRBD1 CASSLAAGGIDRDSNQPQHF TGTGCCAGCAGCTTAGCCGCCGGCGGTATTGACAGGGATAGCAATCAGCCCCAGCATTTT
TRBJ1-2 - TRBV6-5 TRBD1 CASSYGQGASYGYTF TGTGCCAGCAGTTACGGACAGGGGGCAAGCTATGGCTACACCTTC
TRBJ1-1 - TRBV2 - CASSEAQGMNTEAFF TGTGCCAGCAGTGAAGCGCAGGGGATGAACACTGAAGCTTTCTTT
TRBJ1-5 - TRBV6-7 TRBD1 CALYRTGNPLSNQPQHF TGTGCCTTATACAGGACAGGGAATCCTCTGAGCAATCAGCCCCAGCATTTT
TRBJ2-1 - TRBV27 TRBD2 CASSPRLAATHEQFF TGTGCCAGCAGTCCTCGACTAGCGGCCACACATGAGCAGTTCTTC
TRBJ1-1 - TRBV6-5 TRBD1 CASSPRRGPNTEAFF TGTGCCAGCAGCCCACGGAGGGGGCCGAACACTGAAGCTTTCTTT
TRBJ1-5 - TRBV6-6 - CASSYMGSNQPQHF TGTGCCAGCAGTTACATGGGGAGCAATCAGCCCCAGCATTTT
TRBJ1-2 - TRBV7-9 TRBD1 CASSTTGGLEGYTF TGTGCCAGCAGCACGACAGGGGGTTTGGAAGGCTACACCTTC
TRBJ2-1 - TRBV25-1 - CASSAWGATRSYNEQFF TGTGCCAGCAGTGCATGGGGGGCGACCAGGAGCTACAATGAGCAGTTCTTC
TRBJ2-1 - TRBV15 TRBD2 CATSRGQRDLGNEQFF TGTGCCACCAGCAGAGGCCAGCGGGACTTAGGCAATGAGCAGTTCTTC
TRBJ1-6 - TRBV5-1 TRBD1 CASSWGQPDNSPLHF TGCGCCAGCAGCTGGGGACAGCCAGATAATTCACCCCTCCACTTT
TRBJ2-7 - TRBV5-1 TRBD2 CASSLAGAARDEQYF TGCGCCAGCAGCTTAGCGGGGGCCGCTAGGGACGAGCAGTACTTC
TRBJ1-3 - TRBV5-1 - CASSLYRTGFSGNTIYF TGCGCCAGCAGCTTGTATAGGACGGGATTCTCTGGAAACACCATATATTTT
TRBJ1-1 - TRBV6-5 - CASKDRWDTEAFF TGTGCCAGCAAAGACAGGTGGGACACTGAAGCTTTCTTT
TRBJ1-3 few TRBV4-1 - CASSQGRGNTIYF TGCGCCAGCAGCCAAGGCAGAGGAAACACCATATATTTT
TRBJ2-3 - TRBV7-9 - CASSSLTDTQYF TGTGCCAGCAGCTCCCTAACAGATACGCAGTATTTT
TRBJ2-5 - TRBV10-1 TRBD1 CASSEGTGRTQYF TGCGCCAGCAGTGAGGGGACAGGTCGGACCCAGTACTTC
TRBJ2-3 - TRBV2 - CASSERNTQYF TGTGCCAGCAGTGAACGAAATACGCAGTATTTT
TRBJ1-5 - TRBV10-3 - CAISPDSNQPQHF TGTGCCATCAGCCCGGACAGTAATCAGCCCCAGCATTTT
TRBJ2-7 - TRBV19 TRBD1 CASQRTGGYEQYF TGTGCCAGCCAACGGACAGGGGGGTACGAGCAGTACTTC
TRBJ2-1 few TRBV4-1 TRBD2 CASSQGGLNTNEQFF TGCGCCAGCAGCCAAGGGGGACTAAATACTAATGAGCAGTTCTTC
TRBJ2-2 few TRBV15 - CATSGPLGNTGELFF TGTGCCACCAGCGGACCCCTTGGGAACACCGGGGAGCTGTTTTTT
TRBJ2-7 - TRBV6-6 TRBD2 CASRTSGGAYEQYF TGTGCCAGCAGGACCAGCGGGGGGGCCTACGAGCAGTACTTC
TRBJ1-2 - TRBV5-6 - CASSLDGRGYTF TGTGCCAGCAGCTTGGACGGGCGCGGCTACACCTTC
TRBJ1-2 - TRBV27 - CASSSPQLDDGYTF TGTGCCAGCAGTTCCCCACAATTGGATGATGGCTACACCTTC
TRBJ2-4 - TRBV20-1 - CSARVRIQYF TGCAGTGCTAGAGTCCGCATTCAGTACTTC
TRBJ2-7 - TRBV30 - CAWSVGGYEQYF TGTGCCTGGAGTGTAGGCGGCTACGAGCAGTACTTC
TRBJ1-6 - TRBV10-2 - CASGPQGDSPLHF TGCGCCAGCGGGCCACAAGGGGATTCACCCCTCCACTTT
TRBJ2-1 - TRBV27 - CASSLSRGINEQFF TGTGCCAGCAGTTTATCCCGGGGCATCAATGAGCAGTTCTTC
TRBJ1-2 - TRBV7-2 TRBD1 CASSLNRGQGALGYTF TGTGCCAGCAGCTTAAATCGCGGACAGGGGGCGCTTGGCTACACCTTC
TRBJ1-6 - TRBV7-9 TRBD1 CASSLGQGYNSPLHF TGTGCCAGCAGCCTAGGACAGGGGTATAATTCACCCCTCCACTTT
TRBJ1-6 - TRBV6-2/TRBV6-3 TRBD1 CASSPGQDNSPLHF TGTGCCAGCAGTCCGGGACAGGATAATTCACCCCTCCACTTT
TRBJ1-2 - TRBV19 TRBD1 CASNYPGQALGYTF TGTGCCAGTAACTACCCGGGACAGGCTCTTGGCTACACCTTC
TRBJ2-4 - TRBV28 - CASRALQGQLAKNIQYF TGTGCCAGCAGGGCGCTACAAGGGCAGCTAGCCAAAAACATTCAGTACTTC
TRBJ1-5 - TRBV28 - CASSYPAPSNQPQHF TGTGCCAGCAGTTACCCGGCCCCAAGCAATCAGCCCCAGCATTTT
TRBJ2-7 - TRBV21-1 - CASSKLSLRGGYEQYF TGTGCCAGCAGCAAACTCTCTCTCAGGGGAGGATACGAGCAGTACTTC
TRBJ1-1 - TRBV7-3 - CASSLSGGGNTEAFF TGTGCCAGCAGCTTAAGTGGGGGCGGGAACACTGAAGCTTTCTTT
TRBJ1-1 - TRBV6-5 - CASSYSGSNTEAFF TGTGCCAGCAGTTACTCGGGATCGAACACTGAAGCTTTCTTT
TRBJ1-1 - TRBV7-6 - CASSLQGVGTEAFF TGTGCCAGCAGCTTACAGGGTGTGGGCACTGAAGCTTTCTTT
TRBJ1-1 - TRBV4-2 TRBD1 CASSHQTGAEAFF TGTGCCAGCAGCCACCAAACAGGGGCTGAAGCTTTCTTT
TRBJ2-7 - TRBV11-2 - CASSLARGPISEQYF TGTGCCAGCAGCTTGGCACGCGGCCCGATTTCCGAGCAGTACTTC
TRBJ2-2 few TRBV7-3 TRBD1 CASSLQPGTGTLFF TGTGCCAGCAGCCTACAGCCGGGGACAGGGACACTGTTTTTT
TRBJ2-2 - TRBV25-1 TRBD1 CASSEHGQGGTGELFF TGTGCCAGCAGTGAACACGGACAGGGCGGGACCGGGGAGCTGTTTTTT
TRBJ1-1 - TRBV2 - CATFIRNTEAFF TGTGCCACCTTCATTCGGAACACTGAAGCTTTCTTT
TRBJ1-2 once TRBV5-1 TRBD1 CASSPGQGGGYTF TGCGCCAGCAGCCCCGGACAGGGTGGTGGCTACACCTTC
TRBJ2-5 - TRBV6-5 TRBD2 CASSYLAGGRETQYF TGTGCCAGCAGTTACCTAGCGGGAGGAAGAGAGACCCAGTACTTC
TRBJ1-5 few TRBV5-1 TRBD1 CASSSTGGVNQPQHF TGCGCCAGCAGTAGTACAGGGGGAGTCAATCAGCCCCAGCATTTT
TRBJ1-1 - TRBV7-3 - CASSLRGLGQGFMNTEAFF TGTGCCAGCAGCTTAAGGGGTCTAGGGCAGGGATTCATGAACACTGAAGCTTTCTTT